Listed below are T cell receptor beta chains from one sample, sequenced in a study of vaccination effects on CD4 cells after COVID-19. The antigens these receptors bind are not known. Generated by immunoSEQ multiplex PCR, the TCRdb table keeps only in-frame clones and is missing some. Among approximately 26,000 clones listed, roughly 71% were seen once. The sequences come from CD4+ T cells from PBMCs cultured with SARS-CoV-2 spike peptides, collected before COVID-19 vaccination. These receptors all come from a human donor who had a prior SARS-CoV-2 infection. Each CDR3 is given with its conserved first and last residue. D genes are given only for firm matches. The listing skips clone size in some rows; elsewhere it reads once, few, many or a size class.

V: TRBV4-1; J: TRBJ2-7; size: .; D: TRBD1; CDR3: CASSQVVTGGPEQYF; DNA: TGCGCCAGCAGCCAAGTAGTTACAGGGGGTCCCGAGCAGTACTTC
V: TRBV7-6; J: TRBJ2-1; size: .; D: .; CDR3: CASSSPNRGSSYNEQFF; DNA: TGTGCCAGCAGCTCCCCTAACCGGGGGAGCTCCTACAATGAGCAGTTCTTC
V: TRBV5-6; J: TRBJ2-1; size: .; D: TRBD2; CDR3: CASSFLAGGRGEQFF; DNA: TGTGCCAGCAGCTTCCTAGCGGGGGGTCGGGGTGAGCAGTTCTTC
V: TRBV11-2; J: TRBJ2-1; size: .; D: .; CDR3: CASSRPGPISNNEQFF; DNA: TGTGCCAGCAGTAGACCGGGACCAATATCGAACAATGAGCAGTTCTTC
V: TRBV7-9; J: TRBJ1-2; size: .; D: TRBD1; CDR3: CASSLVGTAFYGYTF; DNA: TGTGCCAGCAGCTTAGTTGGGACAGCCTTTTATGGCTACACCTTC
V: TRBV11-2; J: TRBJ1-3; size: .; D: .; CDR3: CASSLDLRRDAGSGNTIYF; DNA: TGTGCCAGCAGCTTAGATCTACGACGGGACGCCGGCTCTGGAAACACCATATATTTT
V: TRBV6-6; J: TRBJ2-1; size: .; D: .; CDR3: CASRGWLGSSGDEQFF; DNA: TGTGCCAGCAGGGGCTGGCTAGGGAGCTCTGGGGATGAGCAGTTCTTC
V: TRBV16; J: TRBJ2-5; size: once; D: TRBD1; CDR3: CASSWDSQETQYF; DNA: TGTGCCAGCAGCTGGGACAGTCAAGAGACCCAGTACTTC
V: TRBV6-1; J: TRBJ2-7; size: .; D: .; CDR3: CASSEGAGWSSEQYF; DNA: TGTGCCAGCAGTGAAGGTGCAGGGTGGTCAAGCGAGCAGTACTTC
V: TRBV6-5; J: TRBJ1-1; size: few; D: .; CDR3: CASRGTPPSTEAFF; DNA: TGTGCCAGCAGAGGGACACCGCCCAGCACTGAAGCTTTCTTT
V: TRBV7-9; J: TRBJ2-1; size: .; D: .; CDR3: CASSLYTTNFHNEQFF; DNA: TGTGCCAGCAGCTTATACACAACTAACTTCCACAATGAGCAGTTCTTC
V: TRBV9; J: TRBJ1-1; size: .; D: .; CDR3: CASQGQMNTEAFF; DNA: TGTGCCAGCCAGGGACAAATGAACACTGAAGCTTTCTTT
V: TRBV5-6; J: TRBJ2-1; size: .; D: TRBD1; CDR3: CASSLTGANLYNEQFF; DNA: TGTGCCAGCAGCTTGACAGGGGCCAATTTATACAATGAGCAGTTCTTC
V: TRBV10-3; J: TRBJ2-1; size: few; D: TRBD2; CDR3: CAIQREGRSYNEQFF; DNA: TGTGCCATCCAGCGGGAGGGCCGATCCTACAATGAGCAGTTCTTC
V: TRBV11-2; J: TRBJ2-1; size: .; D: TRBD2; CDR3: CASSLLAGTGDEQFF; DNA: TGTGCCAGCAGCTTATTAGCGGGGACTGGAGATGAGCAGTTCTTC
V: TRBV9; J: TRBJ1-4; size: .; D: .; CDR3: CASSVASTTNEKLFF; DNA: TGTGCCAGCAGCGTAGCTTCCACCACGAATGAAAAACTGTTTTTT
V: TRBV5-5; J: TRBJ1-2; size: .; D: .; CDR3: CASSLGPGTDYGYTF; DNA: TGTGCCAGCAGCTTGGGACCCGGGACCGACTATGGCTACACCTTC
V: TRBV6-5; J: TRBJ2-1; size: .; D: TRBD2; CDR3: CASSLAGWVNEQFF; DNA: TGTGCCAGCAGTTTAGCGGGGTGGGTCAATGAGCAGTTCTTC
V: TRBV3-1/TRBV3-2; J: TRBJ2-5; size: once; D: .; CDR3: CASSSLRAASIETQYF; DNA: TGTGCCAGCAGCAGCTTGCGGGCAGCTTCAATCGAGACCCAGTACTTC
V: TRBV30; J: TRBJ2-7; size: .; D: TRBD2; CDR3: CAWSPLGAGGFYEQYF; DNA: TGTGCCTGGAGCCCGCTCGGGGCGGGAGGTTTCTACGAGCAGTACTTC
V: TRBV6-5; J: TRBJ1-2; size: .; D: .; CDR3: CASSRLWGNYGYTF; DNA: TGTGCCAGCAGCCGCCTGTGGGGGAACTATGGCTACACCTTC
V: TRBV4-2; J: TRBJ2-7; size: .; D: .; CDR3: CASSPTRLRSYEQYF; DNA: TGTGCCAGCAGCCCTACGAGACTGAGGTCCTACGAGCAGTACTTC
V: TRBV5-5; J: TRBJ2-5; size: once; D: TRBD1; CDR3: CASSLRTGQETQYF; DNA: TGTGCCAGCAGCTTAAGGACAGGACAAGAGACCCAGTACTTC
V: TRBV4-2; J: TRBJ1-4; size: .; D: TRBD1; CDR3: CASSLGTGRDEKLFF; DNA: TGTGCCAGCAGCCTCGGGACAGGGAGGGATGAAAAACTGTTTTTT
V: TRBV6-1; J: TRBJ1-5; size: few; D: TRBD1; CDR3: CASSEKDRVMNQPQHF; DNA: TGTGCCAGCAGTGAAAAAGACAGGGTAATGAATCAGCCCCAGCATTTT
V: TRBV7-6; J: TRBJ2-1; size: .; D: .; CDR3: CASSFLGSEQFF; DNA: TGTGCCAGCAGCTTCCTTGGCTCCGAGCAGTTCTTC
V: TRBV7-9; J: TRBJ2-7; size: few; D: TRBD2; CDR3: CASSLGLAGGQYEQYF; DNA: TGTGCCAGCAGCTTAGGACTAGCGGGAGGGCAATACGAGCAGTACTTC
V: TRBV4-2; J: TRBJ1-6; size: once; D: TRBD1; CDR3: CASSQGRQGGYNSPLHF; DNA: TGTGCCAGCAGCCAAGGACGACAGGGGGGTTATAATTCACCCCTCCACTTT
V: TRBV7-2; J: TRBJ2-5; size: .; D: .; CDR3: CASSLSLGETQYF; DNA: TGTGCCAGCAGCCTCTCGCTTGGGGAGACCCAGTACTTC
V: TRBV5-1; J: TRBJ1-1; size: .; D: TRBD1; CDR3: CASRPTDRGHTEAFF; DNA: TGCGCCAGCAGACCCACTGACAGGGGGCATACTGAAGCTTTCTTT
V: TRBV4-3; J: TRBJ1-2; size: .; D: .; CDR3: CASSQDSTYGYTF; DNA: TGCGCCAGCAGCCAAGACAGTACCTATGGCTACACCTTC
V: TRBV2; J: TRBJ2-3; size: .; D: .; CDR3: CASSRGAHTDTQYF; DNA: TGTGCCAGCAGTCGGGGGGCCCACACAGATACGCAGTATTTT
V: TRBV6-5; J: TRBJ2-1; size: .; D: .; CDR3: CATGDRSYNEQFF; DNA: TGTGCCACCGGAGACCGCTCCTACAATGAGCAGTTCTTC
V: TRBV2; J: TRBJ2-2; size: .; D: .; CDR3: CASSATHVTGELFF; DNA: TGTGCCAGCAGTGCGACGCATGTCACCGGGGAGCTGTTTTTT
V: TRBV5-6; J: TRBJ2-7; size: .; D: .; CDR3: CASSPNPGRYYEQYF; DNA: TGTGCCAGCAGCCCCAACCCGGGACGGTACTACGAGCAGTACTTC
V: TRBV20-1; J: TRBJ1-3; size: .; D: TRBD1; CDR3: CSAENTGTVRF; DNA: TGCAGTGCAGAGAATACCGGGACAGTACGTTTT
V: TRBV4-1; J: TRBJ1-5; size: .; D: .; CDR3: CASSQARPRGNQPQHF; DNA: TGCGCCAGCAGCCAAGCGAGGCCTCGGGGCAATCAGCCCCAGCATTTT
V: TRBV2; J: TRBJ2-2; size: .; D: TRBD2; CDR3: CASSASGPPSGELFF; DNA: TGTGCCAGCAGTGCTAGCGGCCCCCCGTCCGGGGAGCTGTTTTTT
V: TRBV7-9; J: TRBJ1-4; size: .; D: .; CDR3: CASSLDVGGGEKLFF; DNA: TGTGCCAGCAGCTTAGATGTAGGGGGAGGTGAAAAACTGTTTTTT
V: TRBV2; J: TRBJ1-2; size: few; D: .; CDR3: CASDSDSNYGYTF; DNA: TGTGCCAGCGACAGCGATTCTAACTATGGCTACACCTTC
V: TRBV11-1; J: TRBJ2-5; size: .; D: .; CDR3: CASSLDYQETQYF; DNA: TGTGCCAGCAGCTTGGACTACCAAGAGACCCAGTACTTC
V: TRBV3-1/TRBV3-2; J: TRBJ2-5; size: .; D: TRBD2; CDR3: CASSHLAGGETQYF; DNA: TGTGCCAGCAGCCATTTAGCGGGGGGGGAGACCCAGTACTTC
V: TRBV7-9; J: TRBJ1-3; size: .; D: .; CDR3: CASSLQSPGNTIYF; DNA: TGTGCCAGCAGCTTACAGTCACCTGGAAACACCATATATTTT
V: TRBV2; J: TRBJ1-5; size: once; D: .; CDR3: CASSPTPVLRPQHF; DNA: TGTGCCAGCAGTCCAACTCCCGTCTTACGACCCCAGCATTTT
V: TRBV11-2; J: TRBJ2-3; size: .; D: TRBD2; CDR3: CASSSLAGHTTDTQYF; DNA: TGTGCCAGCAGCTCCTTAGCGGGGCACACCACAGATACGCAGTATTTT
V: TRBV20-1; J: TRBJ2-7; size: .; D: .; CDR3: CSGSEEYEQYF; DNA: TGCAGTGGGTCAGAAGAGTACGAGCAGTACTTC
V: TRBV5-1; J: TRBJ1-1; size: .; D: .; CDR3: CASSLFGPVNTEAFF; DNA: TGCGCCAGCAGCTTATTCGGGCCGGTGAACACTGAAGCTTTCTTT
V: TRBV5-4; J: TRBJ2-5; size: .; D: TRBD2; CDR3: CASSLYPSRGAGETQYF; DNA: TGTGCCAGCAGCTTGTACCCTTCGCGGGGGGCCGGAGAGACCCAGTACTTC
V: TRBV9; J: TRBJ1-3; size: .; D: TRBD1; CDR3: CASSVAGDRDGNTIYF; DNA: TGTGCCAGCAGCGTAGCGGGAGACAGGGATGGAAACACCATATATTTT
V: TRBV27; J: TRBJ2-7; size: few; D: TRBD1; CDR3: CASSAGDRLYEQYF; DNA: TGTGCCAGCAGTGCAGGGGACAGACTATACGAGCAGTACTTC
V: TRBV2; J: TRBJ1-1; size: once; D: .; CDR3: CASSSGAGTEAFF; DNA: TGTGCCAGCAGCTCAGGGGCTGGCACTGAAGCTTTCTTT
V: TRBV6-5; J: TRBJ1-4; size: .; D: .; CDR3: CASSRQSPSPEKLFF; DNA: TGTGCCAGCAGCCGCCAGAGCCCCTCACCGGAAAAACTGTTTTTT